Listed here are 25 T cell receptor beta chains from one sample, sequenced in a study of response to subunit inactivated influenza vaccine. TCRdb used MiXCR to reprocess the RT-PCR reads, holding one entry per CDR3 protein. The table records 150,000 to 200,000 distinct CDR3 sequences, approximately 12% of them present only once. The same data also contributed to another study, on T cells expressing NK-cell markers. That report adds: Production of TCR beta cDNA relied on 5'RACE template switching with UMIs.

The specimen was CD8+ T cells sorted from PBMCs, collected about 13 days after vaccination. These receptors all come from a man aged 50 or older who received an inactivated influenza vaccine.

In this sample, this clonotype turned up many times. The chain has TRBV5-1 and TRBJ2-4, with a weak D call TRBD1 (6 bases). V lost 4 bases and J lost 7, with 12 bases in between. CDR1 and CDR2 from the germline V gene are SGHRS and YFSETQ. The CDR3 runs 13 residues. CDR3 amino acids: CASSLGGQNIQYF. DNA for the CDR3: TGCGCCAGCAGCCTAGGGGGTCAGAACATTCAGTACTTC.

The genes are TRBV7-8 and TRBJ2-1; D gene uncertain. The ends were cut back, 6 bases at V and 5 bases at J, with 17 bases in the middle. This CDR3 contains 15 residues. Germline CDR1 and CDR2: SGHVS and FQNEAQ. The CDR3, as DNA: TGTGCCAGCAGAGGACGTCGAGCCGCTAACAATGAGCAGTTCTTC. This translates into CASRGRRAANNEQFF.

The J gene is TRBJ2-5, the V gene TRBV10-3; TRBD2 agrees at 10 bases. Looked up from germline, CDR1 is ENHRY and CDR2 is SYGVKD. V trimming: 0 bases; J trimming: 2 bases; junction bases outside the gene matches: 9. The CDR3 is 18 amino acids. The CDR3 reads CAISESLRLAGAQETQYF. The CDR3 DNA reads TGTGCCATCAGTGAGTCTCTTAGGCTAGCGGGAGCACAAGAGACCCAGTACTTC.

The chain joins TRBV5-1 to TRBJ2-1; 10 bases fit TRBD1. This CDR3 has 14 amino acids. V trimming: 2 bases; J trimming: 8 bases; junction bases outside the gene matches: 4. The germline V gene encodes CDR1 SGHRS and CDR2 YFSETQ. CDR3 region: CASSFTGTGDEQFF. The CDR3 DNA reads as TGCGCCAGCAGCTTTACCGGGACAGGGGATGAGCAGTTCTTC. The whole variable domain, filled in from reference TRBV5-1 and TRBJ2-1, reads KAGVTQTPRYLIKTRGQQVTLSCSPISGHRSVSWYQQTPGQGLQFLFEYFSETQRNKGNFPGRFSGRQFSNSRSEMNVSTLELGDSALYLCASSFTGTGDEQFFGPGTRLTVL.

This clonotype was found a few times. The chain carries TRBV11-2 and TRBJ2-7, with no clear D. Per the germline V gene, CDR1 is SGHAT and CDR2 is FQNNGV. The CDR3 runs to 13 residues. V lost 1 base to trimming and J lost 6 bases, with 10 bases between them. The CDR3 is CASSLAHYGEQYF. For the CDR3, the DNA is TGTGCCAGCAGCTTAGCCCACTACGGCGAGCAGTACTTC.

The V call is TRBV6-5, the J call TRBJ2-2; 7 nucleotides line up with TRBD2. The CDR3 is 17 residues long. Germline V gene sequence: CDR1 MNHEY, CDR2 SVGAGI. The V segment lost 0 bases and the J segment 1 base; nucleotides outside the gene matches: 5. CDR3 nucleotide sequence: TGTGCCAGCAGTTACTCGGCTAGCGGTTGGAACACCGGGGAGCTGTTTTTT. Amino acid sequence: CASSYSASGWNTGELFF.

This clonotype occurred many times. This chain links TRBV12-3 or TRBV12-4 with TRBJ2-5; maybe TRBD2 (5 bases). Trimming took off 6 bases at V and 5 bases at J, with 10 bases between the two ends. The CDR3 is 12 amino acids. CDR3 region: CASRPTGETQYF. In DNA, the CDR3 is TGTGCCAGCAGACCTACGGGGGAGACCCAGTACTTC.

This clonotype has a handful of counts. The J gene is TRBJ2-7, the V gene TRBV27; possibly TRBD1 for D (5 bases). V dropped 4 bases and J dropped 2 bases, with 9 bases sitting between them. CDR1 and CDR2 (germline): MNHEY, SMNVEV (reference sequence). The length of the CDR3 is 13 residues. The DNA of the CDR3 is TGTGCCAGCAGTTGGTCCAGGGCCTACGAGCAGTACTTC. Translating gives CASSWSRAYEQYF.

This clonotype was counted only a few times. The rearrangement uses TRBV20-1 and TRBJ2-5; D is uncertain. The germline CDR1 and CDR2 sequences are DFQATT and SNEGSKA (reference sequence). The CDR3 runs to 13 residues. Trimming removed 0 bases from V and 4 bases from J, with 9 bases in between. CDR3 DNA: TGCAGTGCTAGAGATGGGCCTACAGAGACCCAGTACTTC. This codes for CSARDGPTETQYF.

V usage is TRBV3-1 and J usage is TRBJ2-1, with TRBD2 matching 7 bases. Germline trimming cut 1 base from V and 3 bases from J; bases unmatched to any gene: 6. This CDR3 is 16 amino acids long. Germline V gives CDR1 LGHDT, CDR2 YNNKEL (reference sequence). The CDR3 sequence: CASSQASGIYYNEQFF. The CDR3 DNA sequence: TGTGCCAGCAGCCAAGCGAGCGGGATTTACTACAATGAGCAGTTCTTC.

A few counts support this clonotype. The chain employs TRBV9 and TRBJ1-5; D perhaps matches TRBD1 (5 bases). CDR3 length: 15 amino acids. V was cut by 3 bases and J by 0 bases, with 10 bases left in between. Germline loops: CDR1 SGDLS, CDR2 YYNGEE. This chain's CDR3 is CASSGGTDSNQPQHF. The CDR3 nucleotides read TGTGCCAGCAGCGGCGGGACGGATAGCAATCAGCCCCAGCATTTT.

V usage is TRBV15 and J usage is TRBJ1-1; no firm D call. The CDR3 loop spans 14 amino acids. Between the trimmed V and J ends, which lost 5 bases and 1 base, there was a span of 11 bases. Germline CDR1 and CDR2: LNHNV and YYDKDF (reference sequence). CDR3 in amino acids: CATSLYRKNTEAFF. In DNA, the CDR3 is TGTGCCACCAGCCTTTACCGGAAGAACACTGAAGCTTTCTTT.

In its sample, this clonotype was seen a few times. V gene TRBV2 combines with J gene TRBJ1-5, with unresolved D. Trimming took 11 bases from V and 9 from J, leaving 11 bases between them. CDR1 and CDR2 from the germline V gene are SNHLY and FYNNEI. This CDR3 region has 10 residues. CDR3 DNA: TGTGCCGCCGGGCGGGGGCCCCAGCATTTT. It encodes CAAGRGPQHF. The whole variable domain, filled in from reference TRBV2 and TRBJ1-5, reads EPEVTQTPSHQVTQMGQEVILRCVPISNHLYFYWYRQILGQKVEFLVSFYNNEISEKSEIFDDQFSVERPDGSNFTLKIRSTKLEDSAMYFCAAGRGPQHFGDGTRLSIL.

This clonotype was seen a few times. The chain employs TRBV9 and TRBJ1-1; TRBD1 might be the D (5 bases). Trimming removed 0 bases at V and 6 bases at J, with 12 bases between. The germline CDR1 and CDR2 sequences are SGDLS and YYNGEE. The CDR3 runs 14 residues. The CDR3 sequence is CASSVGAGIAEAFF. Here the CDR3 DNA reads TGTGCCAGCAGCGTAGGGGCAGGGATCGCTGAAGCTTTCTTT.

This clonotype appeared many times. The rearrangement joins TRBV4-1 to TRBJ1-5; 8 positions match TRBD1. CDR1 is MGHRA and CDR2 is YSYEKL in the germline V gene. V lost 4 bases, J lost 3 bases, and 8 bases stayed unmatched. CDR3 size: 16 residues. For the CDR3, the DNA is TGCGCCAGCAGCCCTTACGGGACAGGCGACAATCAGCCCCAGCATTTT. It translates to CASSPYGTGDNQPQHF.

This clonotype has more than one count but fewer than ten. The rearrangement uses TRBV10-3 and TRBJ2-3; weak D call: TRBD2 (6 bases). Trimming shortened V by 10 bases and J by 1 base, and 15 bases separated the two germline ends. Per germline, CDR1 ENHRY and CDR2 SYGVKD. This CDR3 has 14 amino acids. The CDR3: CATWSGAGTDTQYF. As DNA, the CDR3 is TGTGCCACTTGGTCGGGAGCCGGCACAGATACGCAGTATTTT.

This sequence joins TRBV4-2 and TRBJ2-7; 7 nucleotides line up with TRBD1. Germline assignment: CDR1 LGHNA and CDR2 YNFKEQ. V shed 2 bases and J 2 bases; nucleotides not matched to a gene: 3. This CDR3 comprises 14 residues. The DNA for the CDR3 is TGTGCCAGCAGCCAAAAAGGGACAGCCTACGAGCAGTACTTC. Amino acids: CASSQKGTAYEQYF.

The table lists this clonotype with a few counts. The chain joins TRBV5-6 to TRBJ2-3, with 9 bases identical to TRBD1. Trimming removed 0 bases from V and 6 bases from J; junction bases left unmatched: 5. The germline V gene has CDR1 SGHDT and CDR2 YYEEEE. This CDR3 region has 15 residues. The CDR3 DNA is TGTGCCAGCAGCTTGGTTTGGACAGGGGCCGATACGCAGTATTTT. It is translated as CASSLVWTGADTQYF.

This clonotype came up a few times. The chain carries TRBV7-6 and TRBJ2-1, with 10 nucleotides matching TRBD2. V lost 0 bases, J lost 4 bases, and 15 bases stayed unmatched. Germline V gene data show CDR1 as SGHVS and CDR2 as FNYEAQ. The CDR3 is 20 residues long. The CDR3 sequence: CASSLALAGEGFLGYNEQFF. In DNA form, the CDR3 reads TGTGCCAGCAGCTTAGCGCTAGCGGGAGAAGGCTTCTTAGGGTACAATGAGCAGTTCTTC.

The V call is TRBV5-1, the J call TRBJ1-2; 9 nucleotides match TRBD1. This CDR3 region has 14 residues. J lost 4 bases, V lost 5 bases, and 6 bases had no gene match. The V gene's germline CDR1 is SGHRS and CDR2 YFSETQ. CDR3 region: CASRSTGGSYGYTF. Written as DNA, the CDR3 is TGCGCCAGCAGGTCGACAGGGGGAAGCTATGGCTACACCTTC.

A few counts support this clonotype. The chain couples TRBV27 to TRBJ2-7; 9 bases are shared with TRBD2. J gave up 6 bases and V 2 bases, and 11 bases lay outside the gene matches. This CDR3 has 16 amino acids. Germline V gene data show CDR1 as MNHEY and CDR2 as SMNVEV (reference sequence). This CDR3 is CASSLLGGRAAGEQYF. In DNA, the CDR3 is TGTGCCAGCAGTTTACTAGGCGGGAGGGCCGCGGGCGAGCAGTACTTC.

Ten or more counts support this clonotype. The chain has TRBV7-9 and TRBJ2-3; D unresolved. V dropped 5 bases and J dropped 6 bases, with 21 bases sitting between them. The length of the CDR3 is 16 residues. In germline, CDR1 is SEHNR, CDR2 FQNEAQ (reference sequence). The CDR3 bases are TGTGCCAGCAGCCCGTTCGGAGAGGCCAACGAGGATACGCAGTATTTT. Encoded protein: CASSPFGEANEDTQYF. Looking up the rest from reference TRBV7-9 and TRBJ2-3 gives the full variable domain: DTGVSQNPRHKITKRGQNVTFRCDPISEHNRLYWYRQTLGQGPEFLTYFQNEAQLEKSRLLSDRFSAERPKGSFSTLEIQRTEQGDSAMYLCASSPFGEANEDTQYFGPGTRLTVL.

This sequence joins TRBV10-3 and TRBJ2-7; 7 bases are shared with TRBD2. In germline, CDR1 is ENHRY, CDR2 SYGVKD. V lost 8 bases to trimming and J lost 2 bases; unmatched junction nucleotides: 9. The CDR3 is made up of 14 amino acids. In DNA form, the CDR3 reads TGTGCCATCCGGGGGGAGCGGGAAACCTACGAGCAGTACTTC. It translates to CAIRGERETYEQYF.

This clonotype was seen a handful of times. This chain joins TRBV4-1 and TRBJ2-5; TRBD2 aligns across 10 bases. This CDR3 has 16 amino acids. Germline V gives CDR1 MGHRA, CDR2 YSYEKL. V was pared by 3 bases and J by 4 bases, with 8 bases of the junction left unmatched. The CDR3 DNA reads TGCGCCAGCAGCCACCCGGGACTAGCGCCCAGAGAGACCCAGTACTTC. Its translation is CASSHPGLAPRETQYF.

The chain carries TRBV4-3 and TRBJ2-1, with D perhaps matching TRBD2 (6 bases). The V gene lost 1 base and the J gene lost 4 bases, with 14 bases spanning the gap. This CDR3 has 16 amino acids. Germline CDR1 is LGHNA and CDR2 is YSLEER. In DNA form, the CDR3 reads TGCGCCAGCAGCCAAGTTGGGGGGAACATGTACAATGAGCAGTTCTTC. This codes for CASSQVGGNMYNEQFF.